The 3 T cell receptor beta chains listed next were all sequenced from one sample in a study of shared clonotypes between healthy human individuals. Libraries were prepared by immunoSEQ multiplex PCR; TCRdb keeps only in-frame clonotypes and omits some of them. Of approximately 2.5 million clones listed, 80% to 95% are singletons. Sequenced input: naive CD4+ T cells from PBMCs. Subset given: CD45RA+ positively selected. The source is a man aged 18-30 years in good health. Some clones in this sample may be carry-over from other donors' samples.

The chain links TRBV6-5 to TRBJ1-3; D is perhaps TRBD1 (5 bases). Looked up from germline, CDR1 is MNHEY and CDR2 is SVGAGI. Trimming removed 6 bases from V and 6 bases from J, with 15 bases in between. The CDR3 is 14 amino acids. CDR3 DNA sequence: TGTGCCAGCAGCCAGGGCCGGTTGACAAACACCATATATTTT. This codes for CASSQGRLTNTIYF.

This rearrangement joins TRBV7-8 to TRBJ1-1, with D possibly being TRBD1 (5 bases). Per germline, CDR1 SGHVS and CDR2 FQNEAQ. The V gene lost 2 bases and the J gene lost 10 bases, with 14 bases spanning the gap. The CDR3 runs 13 residues. The CDR3 DNA sequence: TGTGCCAGCAGCTTATTAGGGTCCGGGGCAGCTTTCTTT. This codes for CASSLLGSGAAFF.

About this clone: Other DNA sequences within the sample encode an identical CDR3. The chain joins TRBV7-3 to TRBJ2-5; possibly TRBD2 for D (6 bases). V dropped 2 bases and J dropped 2 bases, with 9 bases sitting between them. Germline V gives CDR1 SGHTA, CDR2 FQGTGA. CDR3 length: 14 amino acids. The CDR3 DNA sequence: TGTGCCAGCAGCTTATTGGCGGGGCAAGAGACCCAGTACTTC. The encoded protein is CASSLLAGQETQYF.